This is a list of T cell receptor beta chains from one sample in a study of cytomegalovirus exposure and HLA in healthy donors. Data came from immunoSEQ multiplex PCR; TCRdb stores just in-frame clones and leaves some out. Among tens of thousands of clones, roughly 86% were seen once, and the ten largest hold 9% to 9.5%. Specimen: PBMCs. The receptors originated from a man between 25 and 39 years old in good health and CMV-seropositive. The CDR3 runs from the conserved cysteine through the conserved F or W. Fields, in order: D gene, V gene, clone size, CDR3 length, J gene, CDR3 DNA, CDR3 protein. D genes are given only for firm matches. The size of a clone is reported for some rows only, either as once, few or many, or as a class for expanded clones.

TRBD2	TRBV5-4	few	15	TRBJ2-7	TGTGCCAGCAGCTATGGACTAGCGGGATTAAGGCAGCAGTACTTC	CASSYGLAGLRQQYF
TRBD2	TRBV30	.	15	TRBJ2-2	TGTGCCTGGAGTGTACGGACTAGCGACACCGGGGAGCTGTTTTTT	CAWSVRTSDTGELFF
TRBD2	TRBV30	.	13	TRBJ2-1	TGTGCCTTTGGACTAGCGGGAGTTAATGAGCAGTTCTTC	CAFGLAGVNEQFF
.	TRBV7-2	.	15	TRBJ1-5	TGTGCCAGCAGCTCCATGGGGGGAGGCAATCAGCCCCAGCATTTT	CASSSMGGGNQPQHF
.	TRBV29-1	.	11	TRBJ1-1	TGCAGCGTGACAGAGAACACTGAAGCTTTCTTT	CSVTENTEAFF
.	TRBV27	.	16	TRBJ2-3	TGTGCCAGCCGACGATTTTCGACGGATCAGGGAGATACGCAGTATTTT	CASRRFSTDQGDTQYF
.	TRBV28	.	21	TRBJ1-4	TGTGCCAGCAGTTCTTTTAATCCCAGAACTGATTCAGGGGCAACTAATGAAAAACTGTTTTTT	CASSSFNPRTDSGATNEKLFF
TRBD1	TRBV15	.	15	TRBJ1-2	TGTGCCACCAGCAGAGATCGCCAGGGGGACTATGGCTACACCTTC	CATSRDRQGDYGYTF
.	TRBV7-9	.	12	TRBJ2-3	TGTGCCAGCAGCTTTGAGTCAGATACGCAGTATTTT	CASSFESDTQYF
.	TRBV9	.	11	TRBJ2-2	TGTGCCAGCTCCGAGGGCGGGGAGCTGTTTTTT	CASSEGGELFF
TRBD1	TRBV28	.	13	TRBJ2-2	TGTGCCACATCAGGGGGCGGAACCGGGGAGCTGTTTTTT	CATSGGGTGELFF
TRBD1	TRBV2	.	16	TRBJ2-2	TGTGCCAGCAGTTTGGACAGGCCCTTGTACACCGGGGAGCTGTTTTTT	CASSLDRPLYTGELFF
.	TRBV6-5	.	15	TRBJ2-5	TGTGCCAGCAGTTACAGGGGACATCAGGGGGAGACCCAGTACTTC	CASSYRGHQGETQYF
.	TRBV7-9	.	15	TRBJ1-1	TGTGCCAGCAGCCCAGAATCCGCAAGGAACACTGAAGCTTTCTTT	CASSPESARNTEAFF
.	TRBV10-2	.	14	TRBJ1-1	TGCGCCAGCAGTCGCCGGGACAAGAACACTGAAGCTTTCTTT	CASSRRDKNTEAFF
TRBD1	TRBV6-5	.	15	TRBJ2-7	TGTGCCAGCAGTTACTCGAACAGGGGGAACTACGAGCAGTACTTC	CASSYSNRGNYEQYF
.	TRBV7-2	.	11	TRBJ2-1	TGTGCCAGCAGCCCGAGCAATGAGCAGTTCTTC	CASSPSNEQFF
TRBD2	TRBV6-4	few	17	TRBJ2-3	TGTGCCAGCAGTGACTCCGCTGGAACTAGCGGCACAGATACGCAGTATTTT	CASSDSAGTSGTDTQYF
.	TRBV11-3	.	14	TRBJ1-1	TGTGCCAGCAGCCCCCGCGGAGGTAGTACTGAAGCTTTCTTT	CASSPRGGSTEAFF
.	TRBV5-1	.	15	TRBJ1-2	TGCGCCAGCAGCTTGGCCGGAGGGTTTAACTATGGCTACACCTTC	CASSLAGGFNYGYTF
TRBD2	TRBV6-1	.	14	TRBJ2-7	TGTGCCAGCAGTTTTAGCGGGAGGGTCTCCGAGCAGTACTTC	CASSFSGRVSEQYF
.	TRBV10-2	once	14	TRBJ1-5	TGCGCCAGCAGGGACATGGGTTGGAGTGAGTCCCAGCATTTT	CASRDMGWSESQHF
.	TRBV10-1	.	16	TRBJ2-1	TGCGCCAGCAGTGAGTCAGGGACTCTCTCCTACAATGAGCAGTTCTTC	CASSESGTLSYNEQFF
.	TRBV10-3	.	14	TRBJ2-2	TGTGCCATCAGTGATACAAGGGGATCTGGGGAGCTGTTTTTT	CAISDTRGSGELFF
.	TRBV9	.	13	TRBJ2-2	TGTGCCAGCAGCGTAGGAGTTACCGGGGAGCTGTTTTTT	CASSVGVTGELFF
TRBD1	TRBV5-4	.	15	TRBJ2-1	TGTGCCAGCAGCTTGGCCAGGGGGCTGGACAATGAGCAGTTCTTC	CASSLARGLDNEQFF
.	TRBV7-8	.	15	TRBJ1-1	TGTGCCAGCACCGAGTCGGAGTTTACGAACACTGAAGCTTTCTTT	CASTESEFTNTEAFF
TRBD2	TRBV5-1	.	17	TRBJ2-5	TGCGCCAGCAGCTTGGGGAATTCGGGACTAGGTCAAGAGACCCAGTACTTC	CASSLGNSGLGQETQYF
.	TRBV7-6	.	16	TRBJ1-5	TGTGCCAGCAGCTTAGGCCCCAGGGAGGTCAATCAGCCCCAGCATTTT	CASSLGPREVNQPQHF
TRBD1	TRBV10-3	.	13	TRBJ2-2	TGTGCCATCGGGGGACAGGGAACCGGGGAGCTGTTTTTT	CAIGGQGTGELFF
.	TRBV28	.	14	TRBJ2-1	TGTGCCAGCATTCGGGGGAGCTCCTACAATGAGCAGTTCTTC	CASIRGSSYNEQFF
.	TRBV6-5	few	15	TRBJ2-1	TGTGCCAGCAGTTATCGACAGGTAGATAGGGGTGAGCAGTTCTTC	CASSYRQVDRGEQFF
.	TRBV18	few	20	TRBJ1-3	TGTGCCAGCTCACCTATATCGGGACTCACAGGTCAAGGTAGCGGAAACACCATATATTTT	CASSPISGLTGQGSGNTIYF
TRBD1	TRBV7-2	.	16	TRBJ2-1	TGTGCCAGCAGCCTCTCCCCGGGACAGGGCTCCAATGAGCAGTTCTTC	CASSLSPGQGSNEQFF
.	TRBV6-1	.	12	TRBJ2-3	TGTGCCAGCAGTGAACGGACAGATACGCAGTATTTT	CASSERTDTQYF
.	TRBV10-1	.	15	TRBJ2-1	TGCGCCAGCAGTGAGTTAAGGGGTGTTAATGGTGAGCAGTTCTTC	CASSELRGVNGEQFF
TRBD1	TRBV10-3	.	14	TRBJ1-1	TGTGCCATCAGTGGAGCAGGGGGGAACACTGAAGCTTTCTTT	CAISGAGGNTEAFF
.	TRBV10-3	.	16	TRBJ2-1	TGTGCCATCAGTGCGACAGCCTCCGGCTCCTACAATGAGCAGTTCTTC	CAISATASGSYNEQFF
TRBD1	TRBV7-9	.	15	TRBJ1-5	TGTGCCAGCAGCCCGGGACAGGGTTTGAGTCAGCCCCAGCATTTT	CASSPGQGLSQPQHF
TRBD2	TRBV7-9	.	16	TRBJ2-3	TGTGCCAGCAGCAAAACGGGACTAGCGGGAGGTGATACGCAGTATTTT	CASSKTGLAGGDTQYF
TRBD1	TRBV7-9	.	14	TRBJ1-1	TGTGCCAGCAGGAAAGGGGACAGGGGTGCTGAAGCTTTCTTT	CASRKGDRGAEAFF
.	TRBV28	.	14	TRBJ2-4	TGTGCCAGCAGTTTATACGCGTCCAAAAACATTCAGTACTTC	CASSLYASKNIQYF
TRBD1	TRBV5-4	.	17	TRBJ2-3	TGTGCCAGCAGCTTGGTCGGGGGACAGGGGATCACAGATACGCAGTATTTT	CASSLVGGQGITDTQYF
.	TRBV7-2	.	13	TRBJ1-2	TGTGCCAGCAGACTGGGGCCTAACTATGGCTACACCTTC	CASRLGPNYGYTF
.	TRBV6-1	.	14	TRBJ2-5	TGTGCCAGCAGTGTAGGACTAAAGCAAGAGACCCAGTACTTC	CASSVGLKQETQYF
.	TRBV4-2	few	12	TRBJ1-6	TGTGCCAGCAGCCAAGTAGATTCACCCCTCCACTTT	CASSQVDSPLHF
TRBD2	TRBV7-6	.	14	TRBJ2-1	TGTGCCAGCAGCGGGACTAGCGGAATAAATGAGCAGTTCTTC	CASSGTSGINEQFF
.	TRBV7-7	.	13	TRBJ2-7	TGTGCTAGCAGCCGCGGCACGGGGAGAGAGCAGTACTTC	CASSRGTGREQYF
.	TRBV5-1	.	14	TRBJ2-7	TGCGCCAGCAGCTTGGTATCCTCGGACAACGAGCAGTACTTC	CASSLVSSDNEQYF
.	TRBV2	.	14	TRBJ2-1	TGTGCCAGCAGTGGGAGGAGAACCTACAATGAGCAGTTCTTC	CASSGRRTYNEQFF
TRBD2	TRBV9	.	19	TRBJ2-3	TGTGCCAGCAGCGTAGGTCAGACTAGCGGGAGGCTAACCACAGATACGCAGTATTTT	CASSVGQTSGRLTTDTQYF
TRBD1	TRBV29-1	.	16	TRBJ2-2	TGCAGCGTTGAAGGAGACAGGGGAGGGAACACCGGGGAGCTGTTTTTT	CSVEGDRGGNTGELFF
TRBD2	TRBV10-3	.	16	TRBJ2-7	TGTGCCATCAGCTTCTTCCCGGGACTAGCCACCTACGAGCAGTACTTC	CAISFFPGLATYEQYF
.	TRBV27	.	13	TRBJ2-2	TGTGCCAGCAGTTTTAGTAACACCGGGGAGCTGTTTTTT	CASSFSNTGELFF
.	TRBV6-6	.	14	TRBJ1-2	TGTGCCAGCAGTTACTCTGGGGAGTCCTATGGCTACACCTTC	CASSYSGESYGYTF
.	TRBV20-1	.	11	TRBJ1-1	TGCAGTGCCTCCACTGACAGTGAAGCTTTCTTT	CSASTDSEAFF
.	TRBV5-6	.	12	TRBJ1-3	TGTGCCAGCAGCTTGGACAGGAACACCATATATTTT	CASSLDRNTIYF
.	TRBV9	.	13	TRBJ2-5	TGTGCCAGCAGTGCCACAGGTGAAGAGACCCAGTACTTC	CASSATGEETQYF
TRBD1	TRBV6-6	.	16	TRBJ2-6	TGTGCCAGCAGTTGGACAGGGATAACTGGGGCCAACGTCCTGACTTTC	CASSWTGITGANVLTF
.	TRBV7-2	.	13	TRBJ2-1	TGTGCCAGCAGCTCACTAGCAGTGAATGAGCAGTTCTTC	CASSSLAVNEQFF